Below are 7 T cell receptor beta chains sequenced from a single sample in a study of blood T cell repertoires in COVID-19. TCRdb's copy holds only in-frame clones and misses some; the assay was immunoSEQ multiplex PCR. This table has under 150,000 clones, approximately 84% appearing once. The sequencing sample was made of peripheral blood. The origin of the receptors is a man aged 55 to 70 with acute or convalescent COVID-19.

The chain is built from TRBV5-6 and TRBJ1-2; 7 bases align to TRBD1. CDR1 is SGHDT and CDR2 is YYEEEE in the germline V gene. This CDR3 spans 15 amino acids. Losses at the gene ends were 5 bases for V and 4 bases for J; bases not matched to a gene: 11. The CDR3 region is CASSLPRDSRYGYTF. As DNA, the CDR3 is TGTGCCAGCAGTCTACCGCGGGACAGTCGCTATGGCTACACCTTC.

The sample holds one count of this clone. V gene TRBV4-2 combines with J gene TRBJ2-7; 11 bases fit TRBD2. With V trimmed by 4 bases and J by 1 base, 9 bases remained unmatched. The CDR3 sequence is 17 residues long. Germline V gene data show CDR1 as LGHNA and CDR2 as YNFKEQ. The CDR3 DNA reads TGTGCCAGCAGCCTCTCTGGGGCTAGCGGGGGGTCCTACGAGCAGTACTTC. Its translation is CASSLSGASGGSYEQYF.

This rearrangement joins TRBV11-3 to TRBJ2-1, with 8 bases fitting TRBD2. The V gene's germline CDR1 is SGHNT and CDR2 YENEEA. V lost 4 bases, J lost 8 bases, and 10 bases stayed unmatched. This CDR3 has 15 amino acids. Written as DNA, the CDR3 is TGTGCCAGCAGCTCGGGGGGGGAGGCTTGGGATGAGCAGTTCTTC. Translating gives CASSSGGEAWDEQFF.

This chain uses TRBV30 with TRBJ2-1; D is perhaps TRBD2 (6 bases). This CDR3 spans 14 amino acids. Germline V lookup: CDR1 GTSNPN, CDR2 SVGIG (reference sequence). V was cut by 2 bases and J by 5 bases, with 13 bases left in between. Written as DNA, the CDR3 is TGTGCCTGGAGTCATGGGGTAGCGGACAATGAGCAGTTCTTC. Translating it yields CAWSHGVADNEQFF.

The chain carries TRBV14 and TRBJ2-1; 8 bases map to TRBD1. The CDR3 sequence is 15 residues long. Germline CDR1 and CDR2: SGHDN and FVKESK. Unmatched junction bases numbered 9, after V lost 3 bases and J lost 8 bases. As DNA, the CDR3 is TGTGCCAGCAGCCAGACAGGGGAGGCCTTCGATGAGCAGTTCTTC. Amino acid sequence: CASSQTGEAFDEQFF.

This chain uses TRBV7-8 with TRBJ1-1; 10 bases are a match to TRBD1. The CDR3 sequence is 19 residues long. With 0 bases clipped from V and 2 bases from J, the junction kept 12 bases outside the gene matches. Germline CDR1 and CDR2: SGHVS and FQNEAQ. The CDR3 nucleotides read TGTGCCAGCAGCTTAGCGATGATTGGGACAGGGGTACAAAACACTGAAGCTTTCTTT. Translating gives CASSLAMIGTGVQNTEAFF. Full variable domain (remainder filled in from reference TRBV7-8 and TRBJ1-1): GAGVSQSPRYKVAKRGQDVALRCDPISGHVSLFWYQQALGQGPEFLTYFQNEAQLDKSGLPSDRFFAERPEGSVSTLKIQRTQQEDSAVYLCASSLAMIGTGVQNTEAFFGQGTRLTVV.

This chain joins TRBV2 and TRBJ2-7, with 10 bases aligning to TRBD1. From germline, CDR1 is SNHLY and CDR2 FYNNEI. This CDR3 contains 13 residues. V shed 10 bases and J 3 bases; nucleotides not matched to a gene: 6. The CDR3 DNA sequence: TGTGCCACACAGGACAGGGGGGTCTACGAGCAGTACTTC. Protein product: CATQDRGVYEQYF.